The entry below describes one T cell receptor (beta chain). The sample holds many counts of this clonotype. Its antigen remains undetermined. No base quality information exists; no much larger clone differs at one position. The CDR3 starts with the cysteine, ends with the phenylalanine, and has 13 residues. Only CDR3 DNA is held: 39 bases, read in frame from base 1. CDR1 and CDR2 are read off the germline V gene (reference sequence) as SEHNR and FQNEAQ. Trimming at the junction amounts to 3 bases on V and 5 bases on J, and the germline ends lie 10 bases apart. These data are taken from a study of response to subunit inactivated influenza vaccine (dated by TCRdb to between 2017 and 2018). General notes on the study: Deep quantitative profiling of the T cell receptor repertoire was used in the study to follow responses to a trivalent subunit inactivated influenza vaccine.

The library was obtained by RT-PCR. Data came from an Illumina HiSeq 2500. TCRdb's own reprocessing of the public reads used fastp at Q25 and MiXCR and kept productive beta chains. Each entry merges the rows of one CDR3 protein and shows their most common DNA and genes. For this sample the table gives around 200,000 distinct CDR3 sequences, of which approximately 8.7% were detected only once. The top ten clonotypes cover under 13% of the sample. The full study reports these points: The authors suggested that each seasonal influenza vaccination may recruit only a limited number of new T cells.

The chain couples TRBV7-9 to TRBJ2-5, with an unclear D gene assignment. The source is a man aged 45-65 years who received an inactivated influenza vaccine. Donor details come from another sample of the same person, matched by shared clones. The source material was non-naive T cells sorted from PBMCs, sampled on the day of vaccination. The label giving this sample's cell subset or site can be read as: memory T cell fraction. The CDR3 is CASSFYPRETQYF. At the DNA level, the sequence is TGTGCCAGCAGCTTTTACCCGAGGGAGACCCAGTACTTC.